The T cell receptor (beta chain) under discussion was sequenced for a study of neurological immune-mediated disorders (dated by TCRdb to the late 2010s). Regarding the complete study: Among the roughly 34 multiple sclerosis patients, relapsing-remitting MS was present in roughly 30 and secondary progressive MS was present in 3. Peripheral blood TCR-beta repertoires from HTLV-I-associated myelopathy (HAM/TSP) patients, multiple sclerosis patients and healthy controls were compared by UMI-based sequencing. Alongside PBMC samples, the set of approximately 100 TCR-beta libraries contained longitudinal samples, technical triplicates, and paired CD4+ and CD8+ T-cell subsets that had been sorted. The cohort was made up of 60 to 75 subjects, consisting of roughly 14 HAM/TSP patients, around 35 multiple sclerosis patients and 20 healthy controls. Summary of the overall study and its limitations: Expanded clones from different subjects shared no identical CDR3 amino acid sequences, which suggests that TCR-beta repertoires were private in all groups. No association of the MS cluster with clinical or MRI features was observed, and the need for larger cohorts was stated by the authors. TCR clonal expansion was greatest in HAM/TSP patients and smallest in MS patients, who ranked below even healthy controls. In a phylogenetic analysis, the repertoires of 18 out of 34 MS patients fell into a single cluster of related CDR3 sequences, pointing to a possible signature at the repertoire level.

cDNA synthesis used template-switch 5'RACE with a primer carrying a 10-nucleotide random unique molecular identifier tagging each TCR transcript. Every sequencing run covered 15-18 subjects and yielded more than 160 million TCR-beta sequences. Total RNA was extracted with the RNeasy kit. Using the KAPA Real-time Library Amplification kit, TCR-beta VDJ regions were amplified with primers for the TCR constant region and the 5'RACE anchor. A first PCR added sample indexes and Illumina adaptors, and a second PCR then raised library yield. After Ampure bead purification, the roughly 650 bp TCR product was size-selected on a 2% E-gel SizeSelection system. Library quality was checked on a Bioanalyzer, concentration was measured with Qubit, and libraries were quantified with the Kapa Library Quantification kit before pooling. Libraries were sequenced paired-end 2 x 150 bp on an Illumina HiSeq 2500. To increase sequence diversity, about 23-30% phiX was spiked into each library pool. From the authors' description of their analysis: The UMI-based MiGEC pipeline processed quality-filtered reads and removed over 75% of raw TCR sequences during error correction. IMGT germline references were used for alignment of VDJ genes, and clonotypes were defined by a unique CDR3 amino acid sequence together with V-J genes. Clonal expansion, Shannon diversity and CDR3 relatedness (CalcPairwiseDistances, ClusterSamples) were evaluated with VDJtools, and phylogenetic trees were built with CLCbio workbench. Clones with at least 8 unique UMIs were defined as expanded, with this threshold being based on coefficient-of-variation modelling across technical triplicates. Starting from the raw public reads, TCRdb applied fastp trimming at Q25, assembled clones with MiXCR and retained in-frame beta chains. Each entry merges the rows of one CDR3 protein and shows their most common DNA and genes. These V and J calls originate from TCRdb's pipeline instead of the authors' own analysis. The sample table holds 39,000 or so distinct CDR3 sequences, of which 2.5% were seen once. The ten largest clones add up to less than 15% of the sample.

Libraries from unsorted PBMCs were made from 2 million PBMCs kept in RNAlater at -80 degrees C until RNA extraction. The multiple sclerosis patients were enrolled in a US clinical protocol that used magnetic resonance imaging to evaluate disease progression. Peripheral blood underwent Ficoll-Hypaque density gradient centrifugation to isolate PBMCs, which were then cryopreserved in liquid nitrogen. There are many counts of this clonotype. There is no known antigen for this receptor. It has no much larger one-base neighbor in the sample; base qualities were not kept. The sample taken for sequencing was PBMCs. This TCR derives from a man aged 25 to 45 with multiple sclerosis.

The CDR3 region: CASSQEASGGANEQFF. The sequenced DNA: TGTGCCAGCAGCCAAGAAGCCAGCGGGGGGGCGAATGAGCAGTTCTTC. The chain is made from TRBV4-2 and TRBJ2-1; TRBD2 agrees with 10 junctional bases. The CDR3, cysteine through phenylalanine, is 16 amino acids long. The sequence is cut down to CDR3 DNA, 48 bases in frame from base 1. From a lookup of the germline V gene, CDR1 and CDR2 are LGHNA and YNFKEQ. The germline V and J ends show losses of 0 bases and 7 bases respectively, and no gene match explains 6 bases of the junction.